The rows below give T cell receptor beta chains drawn from one sample of a study of OX40 agonist ivuxolimab in advanced cancers. Here immunoSEQ multiplex PCR was the method, and the copy in TCRdb shows in-frame clones only, minus some. The repertoire holds approximately 45,000 clones, approximately 86% seen once, with around half in the top ten. The input for sequencing was CD4+ or CD8+ T cells sorted from blood, taken in a trial of the OX40 agonist ivuxolimab. The receptors originated from an adult with an advanced solid tumor such as melanoma, head and neck, liver or kidney cancer. The CDR3 runs from the conserved cysteine through the conserved F or W. The D gene is left open where the match is weak. A row's size may be missing; if present it is once, few, many or a size class.

TRBV6-5	TRBJ1-3	-	-	TGTGCCAGCAGCCCATCTTGGGGGGGAAACACCATATATTTT	CASSPSWGGNTIYF
TRBV9	TRBJ2-1	once	TRBD2	TGTGCCAGCAACTTAGCGGGAAACTCCTACAATGAGCAGTTCTTC	CASNLAGNSYNEQFF
TRBV6-5	TRBJ2-1	-	-	TGTGCCAGCAGCCCGCTAGGGGAGAATGAGCAGTTCTTC	CASSPLGENEQFF
TRBV11-2	TRBJ2-7	-	TRBD1	TGTGCCAGCAGCTCACACGCCGGGACAGGGAGAAACGAGCAGTACTTC	CASSSHAGTGRNEQYF
TRBV6-5	TRBJ2-3	-	-	TGTGCCAGCAAGGGCCAGGGGTCAGATACGCAGTATTTT	CASKGQGSDTQYF
TRBV28	TRBJ1-5	-	-	TGTGCCAGTGTGTCGGGAGGGAGCAATCAGCCCCAGCATTTT	CASVSGGSNQPQHF
TRBV18	TRBJ2-7	-	-	TGTGCCAGCTCACCACGAACCGGAGGGAACGAGCAGTACTTC	CASSPRTGGNEQYF
TRBV4-2	TRBJ2-2	-	TRBD1	TGTGCCAGCAGCCAAGCTCCAACAAGGTGGACAGGGGCCGGGGAGCTGTTTTTT	CASSQAPTRWTGAGELFF
TRBV7-2	TRBJ2-1	-	TRBD2	TGTGCCAGCAGCTCCCAGCGGGGGGACTCCTACAATGAGCAGTTCTTC	CASSSQRGDSYNEQFF
TRBV5-1	TRBJ1-1	-	-	TGCGCCAGCAGCGGATTCCTCTCCGGGTTGGGATGGACTGAAGCTTTCTTT	CASSGFLSGLGWTEAFF
TRBV27	TRBJ1-1	-	TRBD1	TGTGCCAGCAGTCCCTCGTGGACAGGGACCACTGAAGCTTTCTTT	CASSPSWTGTTEAFF
TRBV6-1	TRBJ1-4	-	-	TGTGCCAGCAGTGAAGAGGCAGGGAACTTAGAAAAACTGTTTTTT	CASSEEAGNLEKLFF
TRBV19	TRBJ2-7	once	-	TGTGCCACCCGAGGGGAATGGCCCTACGAGCAGTACTTC	CATRGEWPYEQYF
TRBV18	TRBJ2-7	-	-	TGTGCCAGCTCACCCTATTACACAGGGAACTCCTACGAGCAGTACTTC	CASSPYYTGNSYEQYF
TRBV7-2	TRBJ1-5	-	TRBD1	TGTGCCAGCAGCCCACAGGGGGGACAGCCCCAGCATTTT	CASSPQGGQPQHF
TRBV9	TRBJ1-1	-	-	TGTGCCAGCAGCGTAGATGGGGAAACTGAAGCTTTCTTT	CASSVDGETEAFF
TRBV5-1	TRBJ2-2	-	TRBD1	TGCGCCAGCAGCCGCCCCGGAACAGGGGGAACCGGGGAGCTGTTTTTT	CASSRPGTGGTGELFF
TRBV9	TRBJ2-2	-	-	TGTGCCAGCAGCCAAAGACAGGAGAACACCGGGGAGCTGTTTTTT	CASSQRQENTGELFF
TRBV14	TRBJ2-7	-	TRBD1	TGTGCCAGCAGCCATTGGACAGGGGGCAACGAGCAGTACTTC	CASSHWTGGNEQYF
TRBV6-5	TRBJ1-1	-	TRBD1	TGTGCCAGCAGTTACGGGACAGCGAACACTGAAGCTTTCTTT	CASSYGTANTEAFF
TRBV7-8	TRBJ1-3	-	-	TGTGCCAGCAGCTTAGACAATGTGTACTCTGGAAACACCATATATTTT	CASSLDNVYSGNTIYF
TRBV28	TRBJ2-1	once	-	TGTGCCAGCAGTTTAGATTTCCTGGGGGGACATGAGCAGTTCTTC	CASSLDFLGGHEQFF
TRBV5-1	TRBJ2-3	-	TRBD2	TGCGCCAGCAGCTTGGCGACTAGCGGGGGGCCTGAAGATACGCAGTATTTT	CASSLATSGGPEDTQYF
TRBV7-6	TRBJ2-1	-	TRBD2	TGTGCCAGCAGCCCGTATAGCGGGAGGGCCGACAATGAGCAGTTCTTC	CASSPYSGRADNEQFF
TRBV27	TRBJ1-6	-	-	TGTGCCAGCAGTTTATCGATCGGCTCCTATAATTCACCCCTCCACTTT	CASSLSIGSYNSPLHF
TRBV11-1	TRBJ2-2	-	TRBD2	TGTGCCAGCAGGGATCTAGCGGGAGGGCTGAGCGGGGAGCTGTTTTTT	CASRDLAGGLSGELFF
TRBV6-1	TRBJ2-7	-	TRBD1	TGTGCCAGCAGTGCTTTGACAGGGTTTGAGCAGTACTTC	CASSALTGFEQYF
TRBV6-5	TRBJ2-7	-	-	TGTGCCAGCAGTTACTCAGGAAGGGCTCAAGACTACGAGCAGTACTTC	CASSYSGRAQDYEQYF
TRBV5-8	TRBJ2-7	-	-	TGTGCCAGCAGCTCGCCTACGGGCCGATCCTACGAGCAGTACTTC	CASSSPTGRSYEQYF
TRBV5-1	TRBJ2-7	-	TRBD1	TGCGCCAGCAGCTCCTCCTCCACAGGGGCCAACTACGAGCAGTACTTC	CASSSSSTGANYEQYF
TRBV5-1	TRBJ1-1	-	-	TGCGCCAGCAGAATAGGGGCGATGAACACTGAAGCTTTCTTT	CASRIGAMNTEAFF
TRBV5-1	TRBJ1-6	once	-	TGCGCCAGCAGCTTGGAATGGGGGGCAACCTATAATTCACCCCTCCACTTT	CASSLEWGATYNSPLHF
TRBV10-2	TRBJ2-7	-	-	TGCGCCAGCAGTGAGCCGCAGGAGGCCGAGCAGTACTTC	CASSEPQEAEQYF
TRBV28	TRBJ1-4	once	TRBD1	TGTGCCAGCATACGGGACAGGGAGAATGAAAAACTGTTTTTT	CASIRDRENEKLFF
TRBV13	TRBJ2-3	-	-	TGTGCCAGCAGCACCCGGACCTGGCGCACAGATACGCAGTATTTT	CASSTRTWRTDTQYF
TRBV4-1	TRBJ2-7	-	TRBD2	TGCGCCAGCAGCCAAGGACTAGCGGGGGCGAACGAGCAGTACTTC	CASSQGLAGANEQYF
TRBV25-1	TRBJ2-1	-	TRBD2	TGTGCCAGCAGTCTAGCGGGAGGGAACAATGAGCAGTTCTTC	CASSLAGGNNEQFF
TRBV29-1	TRBJ2-5	-	-	TGCAGCGTCTGGGTAGGGGAGTGGGAGACCCAGTACTTC	CSVWVGEWETQYF
TRBV14	TRBJ2-7	-	-	TGTGCCAGCAGCACCCCGGACAGTCTCGATACCTACGAGCAGTACTTC	CASSTPDSLDTYEQYF
TRBV11-2	TRBJ2-7	-	TRBD1	TGTGCCAGCAGGTGGACAGGGGTCGAGCAGTACTTC	CASRWTGVEQYF
TRBV4-3	TRBJ2-1	few	TRBD1	TGCGCCAGCAGCCAAGATGGGACAGGGGGCTACAATGAGCAGTTCTTC	CASSQDGTGGYNEQFF
TRBV9	TRBJ2-5	-	TRBD1	TGTGCCAGCAGCGTTACAGGGGGCAGGGAGACCCAGTACTTC	CASSVTGGRETQYF
TRBV6-1	TRBJ2-1	-	TRBD1	TGTGCCAGCCGGACAGGGTATAATGAGCAGTTCTTC	CASRTGYNEQFF
TRBV19	TRBJ2-1	-	TRBD1	TGTGCCAGTAGTATAGTCGACAGGGAAGCCTACAATGAGCAGTTCTTC	CASSIVDREAYNEQFF
TRBV6-1	TRBJ2-4	-	-	TGTGCCATCGCCGTGGGACTAGCCAAAAACATTCAGTACTTC	CAIAVGLAKNIQYF
TRBV10-3	TRBJ2-2	-	-	TGTGCCATCAGTGACGAGACAGCATACACCGGGGAGCTGTTTTTT	CAISDETAYTGELFF
TRBV11-2	TRBJ2-1	-	TRBD1	TGTGCCAGCAGCGGGGGACAGGGCTTCGTGTACAATGAGCAGTTCTTC	CASSGGQGFVYNEQFF
TRBV14	TRBJ2-5	-	-	TGTGCCAGCAGCCAAGGACCTAACCGGGCAGAGACCCAGTACTTC	CASSQGPNRAETQYF
TRBV29-1	TRBJ2-7	once	TRBD1	TGCAGCGTTGAAAAACAGGGGGGTTACGAGCAGTACTTC	CSVEKQGGYEQYF
TRBV30	TRBJ1-1	-	-	TGTGCCTGGAGAGGGAACACTGAAGCTTTCTTT	CAWRGNTEAFF